Each of the 21 T cell receptor beta chains below was sequenced from the same sample in a study of shared clonotypes between healthy human individuals. Sequenced by immunoSEQ multiplex PCR; TCRdb stores in-frame clones only, minus some. Of about 1.4 million clones in the sample, about 96% are singletons; the top ten hold roughly 1.2%. The material sequenced was naive CD4+ T cells sorted from blood. Regarding subset: CD45RA+ positively selected. The receptors were gathered from a man aged 25-45 years in good health.

The rearrangement joins TRBV5-1 to TRBJ2-7, with a tentative D call TRBD1 (5 bases). CDR1 is SGHRS, CDR2 YFSETQ, per germline. V was pared by 0 bases and J by 3 bases, with 13 bases between. This CDR3 has 15 residues. DNA of the CDR3: TGCGCCAGCAGCTTGGCGACAGCACCCCTCTACGAGCAGTACTTC. Residues: CASSLATAPLYEQYF.

With respect to this clone: This specimen includes other DNA sequences encoding the same CDR3. V gene TRBV18 combines with J gene TRBJ2-7; TRBD1 aligns across 8 bases. Germline CDR1 KGHSH, CDR2 LQKENI. CDR3 length: 15 residues. Trimming took 3 bases from V and 0 from J; bases not matched to a gene: 4. CDR3 region: CASSPRGQDSYEQYF. The CDR3 DNA reads as TGTGCCAGCTCACCTAGGGGACAGGACTCCTACGAGCAGTACTTC.

The V call is TRBV6-1, the J call TRBJ1-5; the D is unclear. CDR1 and CDR2 (germline): MNHNS, SASEGT. The CDR3 runs 13 residues. Trimming removed 8 bases from V and 5 bases from J, with 13 bases in between. The CDR3 loop is CASLETLDQPQHF. CDR3 coding DNA: TGTGCCAGCCTTGAAACTCTCGATCAGCCCCAGCATTTT.

The chain employs TRBV15 and TRBJ2-7, with TRBD2 matching 15 bases. Germline values: CDR1 LNHNV, CDR2 YYDKDF (reference sequence). V was pared by 1 base and J by 4 bases, with 11 bases of the junction left unmatched. This CDR3 comprises 19 residues. In nucleotides, the CDR3 is TGTGCCACCAGCAGAGTTGATGGACTAGCGGGAGGGCCGCGTTACGAGCAGTACTTC. Encoded protein: CATSRVDGLAGGPRYEQYF. The full variable domain, its missing parts supplied by reference TRBV15 and TRBJ2-7, is DAMVIQNPRYQVTQFGKPVTLSCSQTLNHNVMYWYQQKSSQAPKLLFHYYDKDFNNEADTPDNFQSRRPNTSFCFLDIRSPGLGDTAMYLCATSRVDGLAGGPRYEQYFGPGTRLTVT.

The rearrangement links TRBV28 to TRBJ2-5; no firm D call. CDR1 and CDR2 from the germline V gene are MDHEN and SYDVKM. V lost 2 bases to trimming and J lost 3 bases, with 13 bases between them. The CDR3 is made up of 15 amino acids. DNA for the CDR3: TGTGCCAGCAGTTTAGTGGCCACAAACAAAGAGACCCAGTACTTC. It translates to CASSLVATNKETQYF. Based on the CDR3 plus reference TRBV28 and TRBJ2-5, the full variable domain is DVKVTQSSRYLVKRTGEKVFLECVQDMDHENMFWYRQDPGLGLRLIYFSYDVKMKEKGDIPEGYSVSREKKERFSLILESASTNQTSMYLCASSLVATNKETQYFGPGTRLLVL.

The V call is TRBV27, the J call TRBJ1-5; D remains unclear. V was trimmed by 3 bases and J by 0 bases, leaving 6 bases between them. This CDR3 spans 14 amino acids. Per germline, CDR1 MNHEY and CDR2 SMNVEV (reference sequence). The CDR3: CASSFAASNQPQHF. DNA of the CDR3: TGTGCCAGCAGTTTTGCGGCTAGCAATCAGCCCCAGCATTTT.

This clone came up once. The chain employs TRBV14 and TRBJ1-1; D is possibly TRBD1 (6 bases). This CDR3 comprises 16 residues. The germline V and J ends were trimmed by 5 bases and 0 bases, with 16 bases remaining between them. Germline lookup yields CDR1 SGHDN and CDR2 FVKESK. The CDR3 DNA reads TGTGCCAGCAGCTTCCACCGACAGGTCGTGAACACTGAAGCTTTCTTT. It codes for CASSFHRQVVNTEAFF.

The V and J genes are TRBV2 and TRBJ2-5; D is perhaps TRBD2 (6 bases). The CDR3 has 15 amino acids. Germline V lookup: CDR1 SNHLY, CDR2 FYNNEI. The germline V and J ends were trimmed by 0 bases and 3 bases, with 11 bases remaining between them. The CDR3 nucleotides read TGTGCCAGCAGTGAAGCGCTTTCGGGGGAAGAGACCCAGTACTTC. Translated: CASSEALSGEETQYF.

The chain joins TRBV25-1 to TRBJ1-4; 7 bases line up with TRBD1. The V segment lost 3 bases and the J segment 5 bases; nucleotides outside the gene matches: 6. The CDR3 has 15 amino acids. Germline V gene data show CDR1 as MGHDK and CDR2 as SYGVNS. For the CDR3, the DNA is TGTGCCAGCAGTGACCCCAGGGGGGCGAATGAAAAACTGTTTTTT. Its protein product is CASSDPRGANEKLFF.

The chain links TRBV6-6 to TRBJ1-2; 7 nucleotides agree with TRBD1. V shed 5 bases, J shed 4 bases, and the junction held 7 bases outside the gene matches. Germline V gene sequence: CDR1 MNHNY, CDR2 SVGAGI (reference sequence). CDR3 size: 14 residues. CDR3 loop: CASSTRDRGYGYTF. As DNA, the CDR3 is TGTGCCAGCAGTACCAGGGACAGAGGCTATGGCTACACCTTC.

Details on this clone: Other DNA sequences in this sample translate to the same CDR3. The V gene is TRBV6-1, the J gene TRBJ2-3; D is unclear. CDR1 is MNHNS and CDR2 is SASEGT in the germline V gene. V was cut by 6 bases and J by 1 base, with 8 bases left in between. This CDR3 has 13 residues. The CDR3 here is CASRAGGTDTQYF. CDR3 coding DNA: TGTGCCAGCAGGGCCGGAGGCACAGATACGCAGTATTTT.

V is TRBV9 and J is TRBJ2-1, with TRBD2 as a possible D gene (6 bases). Germline V CDR1 and CDR2: SGDLS, YYNGEE. The CDR3 consists of 13 residues. V lost 0 bases and J lost 9, with 10 bases in between. The CDR3 loop reads CASSVVGEAEQFF. The CDR3 DNA sequence: TGTGCCAGCAGCGTAGTCGGGGAGGCTGAGCAGTTCTTC.

This CDR3 reads CASSSPGGSGYEQYF. The CDR3 nucleotides are TGTGCCAGCAGTTCCCCGGGCGGGAGCGGGTACGAGCAGTACTTC. The rearrangement joins TRBV27 to TRBJ2-7, with TRBD2 matching over 7 bases. The germline CDR1 and CDR2 sequences are MNHEY and SMNVEV (reference sequence). CDR3 length equals 15 residues. The V and J ends lost 4 bases and 4 bases, in that order; junction bases with no gene match: 10.

The chain links TRBV7-2 to TRBJ2-7; 7 positions match TRBD1. V lost 6 bases to trimming and J lost 4 bases; unmatched junction nucleotides: 9. Looked up from germline, CDR1 is SGHTA and CDR2 is FQGNSA. CDR3 length: 14 amino acids. The chain's CDR3 is CASSHRTGEYEQYF. For the CDR3, the DNA is TGTGCCAGCAGTCACCGTACAGGGGAGTACGAGCAGTACTTC.

This clone was observed once. The chain couples TRBV18 to TRBJ2-7; the match to TRBD2 covers 13 bases. Germline V CDR1 and CDR2: KGHSH, LQKENI. This CDR3 spans 16 amino acids. Germline trimming cut 6 bases from V and 1 base from J; bases unmatched to any gene: 6. The CDR3 loop is CASSQGLAGTSYEQYF. In DNA, the CDR3 is TGTGCCAGCTCCCAGGGACTAGCGGGAACATCCTACGAGCAGTACTTC.

This clone showed up just once. The chain employs TRBV4-1 and TRBJ1-4; tentative D call: TRBD1 (6 bases). Trimming cost V 4 bases and J 7 bases, with 16 bases left between them. The germline V gene encodes CDR1 MGHRA and CDR2 YSYEKL. This CDR3 is 15 amino acids long. This CDR3 is CASSLPGQFSEKLFF. The CDR3 DNA is TGCGCCAGCAGCCTTCCCGGACAGTTCAGTGAAAAACTGTTTTTT.

The chain carries TRBV11-2 and TRBJ2-7, with 12 positions matching TRBD2. Germline-derived CDR1 and CDR2 are SGHAT and FQNNGV. CDR3 size: 15 residues. The junction had 10 bases not matched to a gene; V was cut back by 6 bases and J by 7 bases. CDR3 protein: CASRSLAGGVGEQYF. The DNA for the CDR3 is TGTGCCAGCAGATCTCTAGCGGGAGGGGTCGGGGAGCAGTACTTC.

The chain is built from TRBV5-1 and TRBJ2-1; 7 bases are a match to TRBD2. The CDR3 is 16 amino acids. The junction had 7 bases not matched to a gene; V was cut back by 4 bases and J by 0 bases. CDR1 SGHRS and CDR2 YFSETQ come from the germline V gene. This chain's CDR3 is CASSPTSVSSYNEQFF. The CDR3 region has the DNA TGCGCCAGCAGCCCTACTAGCGTGAGCTCCTACAATGAGCAGTTCTTC.

V usage is TRBV18 and J usage is TRBJ2-7; the match to TRBD2 covers 10 bases. The CDR3 spans 15 residues. Losses at the gene ends were 4 bases for V and 2 bases for J; bases not matched to a gene: 5. Germline CDR1 KGHSH, CDR2 LQKENI. The chain's CDR3 is CASSHGTSEAYEQYF. CDR3 in DNA: TGTGCCAGCTCACATGGGACTAGCGAGGCCTACGAGCAGTACTTC.

The chain employs TRBV7-9 and TRBJ2-5; 9 bases match TRBD1. The CDR3 runs 16 residues. The V gene end was trimmed by 5 bases and the J gene end by 0 bases; junction bases not matched to a gene: 7. Germline values: CDR1 SEHNR, CDR2 FQNEAQ (reference sequence). The DNA for the CDR3 is TGTGCCAGCAGCCCCCGGACAGGGGAGTACCAAGAGACCCAGTACTTC. Amino acids: CASSPRTGEYQETQYF.

The chain is built from TRBV15 and TRBJ2-3, with TRBD2 matching over 13 bases. The V gene's germline CDR1 is LNHNV and CDR2 YYDKDF (reference sequence). The CDR3 sequence is 16 residues long. J lost 0 bases, V lost 5 bases, and 2 bases had no gene match. Here the CDR3 DNA reads TGTGCCACCAGCGGGGGACTAGCGGGAAGCACAGATACGCAGTATTTT. It specifies CATSGGLAGSTDTQYF.